This entry is about one T cell receptor beta chain. Trimming took off 5 bases at V and 0 bases at J, with 14 bases between the two ends. Germline CDR1 is SGHTA and CDR2 is FQGNSA. There are 15 residues in the CDR3. The sample comes from a study of blood T cell repertoires in COVID-19. The wider study: The analysed material was cDNA or gDNA that came from T cells, B-cell-depleted T cells, or PBMCs.

In the authors' methods: Reference gene primers were amplified, and this amplification served to estimate nucleated cell counts. Profiled with immunoSEQ multiplex PCR; TCRdb holds only in-frame clones, not every one. V and J calls and clone size come straight from that table; D and trimming were deduced from the DNA. In the table there are about 150,000 clones, 85% to 90% of which are singletons. Sequencing was done on a sample of peripheral blood. The receptor's source is a woman in her 40s with acute or convalescent COVID-19. The chain carries TRBV7-2 and TRBJ2-7, with D tentatively TRBD2 (5 bases). The CDR3 protein is CASSIQRLISYEQYF. The CDR3 region has the DNA TGTGCCAGCAGCATCCAAAGACTAATCTCCTACGAGCAGTACTTC.